A selection of T cell receptor beta chains follows, all from one sample in a study of beta chain features in type 1 diabetes. TCRdb keeps only in-frame clones here, not all; method: immunoSEQ multiplex PCR. The table includes fewer than 900,000 clones, roughly 16% detected once. Sequencing input: naive CD4+ T cells from blood. The receptors shown here come from a young woman in good health. The CDR3 runs from the conserved cysteine through the conserved F or W. A D gene is named only where the DNA matches it firmly. Rows may omit the clone size; those that give it use once, few, many or a size class.

V	D	size	J	CDR3	DNA
TRBV4-2	-	-	TRBJ2-7	CASSQDRLNPPVDEQYF	TGTGCCAGCAGCCAAGATCGACTTAACCCCCCGGTGGACGAGCAGTACTTC
TRBV5-6	-	few	TRBJ2-7	CASSLVSEQYF	TGTGCCAGCAGCTTGGTTTCCGAGCAGTACTTC
TRBV10-3	-	-	TRBJ2-5	CAISESDYIQETQYF	TGTGCCATCAGTGAGTCGGACTACATACAAGAGACCCAGTACTTC
TRBV4-2	TRBD2	-	TRBJ2-1	CASSQEGTSGTVEQFF	TGTGCCAGCAGCCAAGAAGGGACTAGCGGGACAGTTGAGCAGTTCTTC
TRBV15	-	-	TRBJ2-1	CATSSRTVLSYNEQFF	TGTGCCACCAGCAGCAGGACAGTCCTCTCCTACAATGAGCAGTTCTTC
TRBV28	-	few	TRBJ1-5	CASSLFSNQPQHF	TGTGCCAGCAGTTTATTCAGCAATCAGCCCCAGCATTTT
TRBV5-1	-	-	TRBJ2-5	CASSLGQETQYF	TGCGCCAGCAGTTTAGGGCAAGAGACCCAGTACTTC
TRBV6-1	TRBD2	few	TRBJ2-1	CASRSGRVGNEQFF	TGTGCCAGCCGTAGCGGGAGGGTTGGCAATGAGCAGTTCTTC
TRBV28	TRBD1	-	TRBJ2-1	CASSSTIGQGLVEQFF	TGTGCCAGCAGTTCCACGATCGGACAGGGGCTGGTTGAGCAGTTCTTC
TRBV28	-	-	TRBJ2-1	CASSLEANEQFF	TGTGCCAGCAGTTTAGAGGCCAATGAGCAGTTCTTC
TRBV5-1	-	-	TRBJ1-2	CASSLGEKGYGYTF	TGCGCCAGCAGCTTGGGGGAGAAGGGATATGGCTACACCTTC
TRBV5-4	-	few	TRBJ2-2	CASSPSGGYTGELFF	TGTGCCAGCAGCCCCAGTGGGGGCTACACCGGGGAGCTGTTTTTT
TRBV5-4	-	-	TRBJ2-3	CASSFKGTDTQYF	TGTGCCAGCAGCTTCAAGGGTACAGATACGCAGTATTTT
TRBV28	-	-	TRBJ1-5	CASSMAGVRNQPQHF	TGTGCCAGCAGTATGGCAGGGGTCAGGAATCAGCCCCAGCATTTT
TRBV7-9	-	-	TRBJ2-7	CASSLDVVSYEQYF	TGTGCCAGCAGCCTTGACGTAGTATCCTACGAGCAGTACTTC
TRBV9	-	few	TRBJ2-1	CASSAQTSFYNEQFF	TGTGCCAGCAGCGCCCAGACTAGTTTCTACAATGAGCAGTTCTTC
TRBV18	-	-	TRBJ1-3	CASSLHASGTIYF	TGTGCCAGCTCACTTCACGCCTCGGGCACCATATATTTT
TRBV27	-	-	TRBJ1-2	CASSPRGAFDGYGYTF	TGTGCCAGCAGTCCCCGGGGCGCTTTCGATGGTTATGGCTACACCTTC